This T cell receptor (beta chain) was profiled in a study of post-analysis software for immune sequencing data. Study details: Progressive-relapsing, secondary progressive and relapsing-remitting multiple sclerosis were among the disease courses included. Study findings and constraints: About 5 TRBV segments (TRBV5-6, TRBV5-1 and TRBV20-1 among them) occurred more frequently in patients than in controls. The normalized Chao1 diversity of multiple sclerosis patients was significantly lower than that of controls.

Per the germline V gene, CDR1 is LGHNA and CDR2 is YNFKEQ. This CDR3 spans 12 amino acids. Trimming took 6 bases from V and 4 from J, leaving 9 bases between them. TCR beta libraries were prepared from cDNA with unique molecular identifiers. The T cell input of roughly 0.9 to 11 million gave roughly 0.5 million cDNA molecules. TCRdb re-derived calls from the PCR reads in MiXCR, one entry per CDR3 protein. In the table there are approximately 440,000 distinct CDR3 sequences, roughly 45% of which are singletons. This clonotype was counted between two and nine times. Its specificity is not known. The V call is TRBV4-2, the J call TRBJ2-5; D not certain. The receptor was derived from a girl between 10 and 17 years old with multiple sclerosis. Sample: blood. In DNA, the CDR3 is TGTGCCAGCAGTCCTGGCGCAGAGACCCAGTACTTC. It translates to CASSPGAETQYF.